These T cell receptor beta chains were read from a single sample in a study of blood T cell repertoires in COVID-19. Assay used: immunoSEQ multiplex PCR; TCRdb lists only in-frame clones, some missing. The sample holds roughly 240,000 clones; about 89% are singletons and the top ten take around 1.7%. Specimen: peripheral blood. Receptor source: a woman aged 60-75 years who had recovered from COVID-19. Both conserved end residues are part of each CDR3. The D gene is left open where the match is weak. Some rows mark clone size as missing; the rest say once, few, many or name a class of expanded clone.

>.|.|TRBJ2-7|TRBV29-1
CSVDGGGDEQYF
TGCAGCGTTGATGGTGGGGGCGACGAGCAGTACTTC
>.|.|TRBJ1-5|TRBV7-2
CASSLRSGLSNQPQHF
TGTGCCAGCAGCTTACGAAGTGGACTTAGCAATCAGCCCCAGCATTTT
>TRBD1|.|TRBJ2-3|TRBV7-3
CASSLGWGQGGWDTQYF
TGTGCCAGCAGCTTAGGTTGGGGACAGGGGGGCTGGGATACGCAGTATTTT
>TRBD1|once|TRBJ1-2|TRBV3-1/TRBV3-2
CASSRWDSSLQGYTF
TGTGCCAGCAGCCGGTGGGACAGCTCCTTACAGGGCTACACCTTC
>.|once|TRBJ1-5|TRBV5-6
CASSFRQGYSNQPQHF
TGTGCCAGCAGCTTCAGGCAGGGGTATAGCAATCAGCCCCAGCATTTT
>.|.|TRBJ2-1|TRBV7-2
CASIPGSYNEQFF
TGTGCCAGCATCCCGGGGTCCTACAATGAGCAGTTCTTC
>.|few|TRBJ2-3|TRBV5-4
CASSVANEDTQYF
TGTGCCAGCAGCGTTGCAAACGAGGATACGCAGTATTTT
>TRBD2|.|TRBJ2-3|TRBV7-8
CASSLAGGPEDTQYF
TGTGCCAGCAGCCTAGCGGGGGGGCCGGAAGATACGCAGTATTTT
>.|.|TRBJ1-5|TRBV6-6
CASSRNNQPQHF
TGTGCCAGCAGTCGTAACAATCAGCCCCAGCATTTT
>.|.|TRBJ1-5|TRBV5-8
CASSLDGNQPQHF
TGTGCCAGCAGCTTGGACGGGAATCAGCCCCAGCATTTT
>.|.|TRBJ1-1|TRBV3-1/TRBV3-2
CASSRGGNTEAFF
TGTGCCAGCAGCAGAGGCGGGAACACTGAAGCTTTCTTT
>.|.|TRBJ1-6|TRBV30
CAWSKTPSLVRSLHF
TGTGCCTGGAGTAAAACCCCCTCACTGGTTAGATCCCTCCACTTT
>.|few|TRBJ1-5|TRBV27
CASKMGVSNQPQHF
TGTGCCAGCAAAATGGGAGTTAGCAATCAGCCCCAGCATTTT
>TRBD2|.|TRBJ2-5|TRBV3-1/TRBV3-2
CASSQGLAGFQETQYF
TGTGCCAGCAGCCAAGGACTAGCGGGGTTCCAAGAGACCCAGTACTTC
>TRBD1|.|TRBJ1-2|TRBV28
CASRVTGRIHGYTF
TGTGCCAGCAGGGTGACAGGGCGAATCCATGGCTACACCTTC
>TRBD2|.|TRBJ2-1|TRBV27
CASSLSSGVSYNEQFF
TGTGCCAGCAGTTTATCTAGCGGGGTCTCCTACAATGAGCAGTTCTTC
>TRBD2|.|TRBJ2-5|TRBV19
CASSIEGNSGGPIHQETQYF
TGTGCCAGTAGTATAGAGGGGAATAGCGGGGGGCCCATCCACCAAGAGACCCAGTACTTC
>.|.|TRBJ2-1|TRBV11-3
CASSAAGSGVSEQFF
TGTGCCAGCAGCGCGGCGGGATCGGGAGTGAGTGAGCAGTTCTTC
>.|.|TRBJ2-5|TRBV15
CATSRGLQETQYF
TGTGCCACCAGCCGCGGACTTCAAGAGACCCAGTACTTC
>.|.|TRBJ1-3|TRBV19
CASSMNGDSGNTIYF
TGTGCCAGTAGTATGAACGGTGACTCTGGAAACACCATATATTTT
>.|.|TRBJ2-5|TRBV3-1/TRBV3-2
CASSQEWYHTPQETQYF
TGTGCCAGCAGCCAAGAATGGTACCATACACCCCAAGAGACCCAGTACTTC
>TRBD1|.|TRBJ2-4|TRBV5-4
CASRMDRANIQYF
TGTGCCAGCAGGATGGACAGGGCAAACATTCAGTACTTC
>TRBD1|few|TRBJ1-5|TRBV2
CASRPDRGSNQPQHF
TGTGCCAGCAGGCCCGACAGGGGGAGCAATCAGCCCCAGCATTTT
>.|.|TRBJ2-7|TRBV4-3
CASSRTGFSSYEQYF
TGCGCCAGCAGCCGCACAGGTTTCAGCTCCTACGAGCAGTACTTC
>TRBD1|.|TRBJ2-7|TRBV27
CASSPGQGAKLNEQYF
TGTGCCAGCAGTCCAGGACAGGGGGCGAAATTGAACGAGCAGTACTTC
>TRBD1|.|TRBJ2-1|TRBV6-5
CASSYSTGSREQFF
TGTGCCAGCAGTTACTCGACAGGGTCAAGGGAGCAGTTCTTC
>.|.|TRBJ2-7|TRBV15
CATSREWGRGEQYF
TGTGCCACCAGCAGAGAGTGGGGTCGGGGCGAGCAGTACTTC
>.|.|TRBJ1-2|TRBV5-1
CASSFQGTNYGYTF
TGCGCCAGCAGCTTTCAGGGGACAAACTATGGCTACACCTTC
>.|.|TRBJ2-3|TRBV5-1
CASSLVASGTDTQYF
TGCGCCAGCAGCTTGGTGGCTAGCGGCACAGATACGCAGTATTTT
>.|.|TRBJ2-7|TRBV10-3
CAISQKAGRSSYEQYF
TGTGCCATCAGTCAAAAAGCGGGCAGGAGCTCCTACGAGCAGTACTTC
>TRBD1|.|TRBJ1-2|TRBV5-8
CASSEGQGLVNYGYTF
TGTGCCAGCAGCGAGGGACAGGGGCTCGTCAACTATGGCTACACCTTC
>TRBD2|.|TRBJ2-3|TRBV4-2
CASSLHPAGGQGDTQYF
TGTGCCAGCAGCCTCCACCCAGCGGGGGGGCAAGGGGATACGCAGTATTTT
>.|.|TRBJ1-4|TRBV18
CASSPPSHNEKLFF
TGTGCCAGCTCACCCCCAAGCCATAATGAAAAACTGTTTTTT
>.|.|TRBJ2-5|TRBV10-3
CAISLRAEETQYF
TGTGCCATCAGCTTGCGAGCCGAAGAGACCCAGTACTTC
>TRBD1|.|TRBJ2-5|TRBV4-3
CASSQSGTGRGETQYF
TGCGCCAGCAGCCAGTCCGGGACAGGGAGGGGGGAGACCCAGTACTTC
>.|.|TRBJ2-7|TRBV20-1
CSARDNEQYF
TGCAGTGCTAGAGATAACGAGCAGTACTTC
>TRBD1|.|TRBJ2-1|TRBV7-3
CASSSLGTGGLGEQFF
TGTGCCAGCAGCTCGCTAGGGACAGGGGGTTTGGGTGAGCAGTTCTTC
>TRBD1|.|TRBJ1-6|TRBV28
CASTRSTGGNSPLHF
TGTGCCAGCACTCGATCGACAGGGGGCAATTCACCCCTCCACTTT
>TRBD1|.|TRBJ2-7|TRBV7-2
CASSGGTGPGYEQYF
TGTGCCAGCAGCGGGGGGACAGGGCCTGGATACGAGCAGTACTTC
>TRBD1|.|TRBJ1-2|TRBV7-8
CASSLRDRFNYGYTF
TGTGCCAGCAGCTTAAGGGACAGGTTTAACTATGGCTACACCTTC
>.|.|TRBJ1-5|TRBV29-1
CSVDGGALHF
TGCAGCGTTGACGGGGGGGCCTTGCATTTT
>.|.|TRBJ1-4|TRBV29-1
CSAGPRNEKLFF
TGCAGCGCGGGCCCGCGGAATGAAAAACTGTTTTTT
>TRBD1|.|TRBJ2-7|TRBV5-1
CASRTGANWDDEQYF
TGCGCCAGCAGGACAGGGGCAAACTGGGACGACGAGCAGTACTTC
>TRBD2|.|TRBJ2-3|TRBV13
CASSLFQRGSDTQYF
TGTGCCAGCAGCTTGTTCCAGCGGGGGTCGGATACGCAGTATTTT
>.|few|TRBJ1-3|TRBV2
CASSVTGNTIYF
TGTGCCAGCAGTGTAACTGGAAACACCATATATTTT
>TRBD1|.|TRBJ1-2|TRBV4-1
CASSQEWTGLGYTF
TGCGCCAGCAGCCAAGAGTGGACAGGGCTAGGCTACACCTTC
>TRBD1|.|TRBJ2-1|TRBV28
CASSSPGQGADEQFF
TGTGCCAGCAGTTCCCCGGGACAGGGGGCCGATGAGCAGTTCTTC
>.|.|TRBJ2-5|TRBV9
CASSPMGAPQETQYF
TGTGCCAGCAGTCCCATGGGGGCACCACAAGAGACCCAGTACTTC